One and the same sample provided the 24 T cell receptor beta chains below, sequenced in a study of response to subunit inactivated influenza vaccine. TCRdb redid the calling of the RT-PCR reads with MiXCR, one entry per CDR3 protein. The data contain about 580,000 distinct CDR3 sequences, around 15% of them singletons. The sequencing used PBMCs from blood, collected roughly 12 days after vaccination. These receptors were obtained from a man between 45 and 60 years old who received an inactivated influenza vaccine.

The sample holds a few counts of this clonotype. The chain employs TRBV29-1 and TRBJ1-1; D perhaps matches TRBD1 (6 bases). The germline V gene has CDR1 SQVTM and CDR2 ANQGSEA. Between the trimmed V and J ends, which lost 6 bases and 1 base, there was a span of 12 bases. This CDR3 comprises 13 residues. Here the CDR3 DNA reads TGCAGCGTCACGGGACAAAGGAACACTGAAGCTTTCTTT. It is translated as CSVTGQRNTEAFF.

This clonotype was counted a single time. V gene TRBV5-1 combines with J gene TRBJ2-2; 10 bases fit TRBD1. Unmatched junction bases numbered 2, after V lost 3 bases and J lost 0 bases. This CDR3 contains 16 residues. CDR1 SGHRS and CDR2 YFSETQ come from the germline V gene. This chain's CDR3 is CASSSGTGANTGELFF. CDR3 bases: TGCGCCAGCAGCTCGGGGACAGGGGCGAACACCGGGGAGCTGTTTTTT. The full variable domain, with the rest looked up from reference TRBV5-1 and TRBJ2-2, is KAGVTQTPRYLIKTRGQQVTLSCSPISGHRSVSWYQQTPGQGLQFLFEYFSETQRNKGNFPGRFSGRQFSNSRSEMNVSTLELGDSALYLCASSSGTGANTGELFFGEGSRLTVL.

This clonotype was observed a handful of times. The CDR3 is CASSPGTSDEQYF. In nucleotides, the CDR3 is TGTGCCAGCTCACCAGGGACTAGCGACGAGCAGTACTTC. The chain joins TRBV18 to TRBJ2-7; 10 bases fit TRBD2. V dropped 2 bases and J dropped 5; count of bases not matched to a gene: 0. Germline values: CDR1 KGHSH, CDR2 LQKENI. This CDR3 has 13 residues.

The V call is TRBV5-8, the J call TRBJ2-7, with 11 nucleotides matching TRBD2. This CDR3 comprises 16 residues. Germline trimming cut 0 bases from V and 4 bases from J; bases unmatched to any gene: 6. The germline CDR1 and CDR2 sequences are SGHTS and YDEGEE. CDR3 protein: CASSLAPSGRTYEQYF. The CDR3 bases are TGTGCCAGCAGCTTGGCCCCTAGCGGGAGGACGTACGAGCAGTACTTC.

This clonotype has more than one count but fewer than ten. The rearrangement joins TRBV4-2 to TRBJ2-7; 9 nucleotides align to TRBD2. V lost 1 base and J lost 7; bases outside the gene matches: 14. The CDR3 is 17 amino acids. Germline V lookup: CDR1 LGHNA, CDR2 YNFKEQ. The DNA of the CDR3 is TGTGCCAGCAGCCAAGGGGGTAGCGGGAGAGCCCCAGGAGAGCAGTACTTC. It is translated as CASSQGGSGRAPGEQYF.

This clonotype showed up many times. The CDR3 protein is CASSLTGAVNSNQPQHF. DNA of the CDR3: TGTGCCAGCAGTTTGACAGGGGCGGTCAATAGCAATCAGCCCCAGCATTTT. The rearrangement uses TRBV12-3 or TRBV12-4 and TRBJ1-5, with 8 bases lining up with TRBD1. V dropped 3 bases and J dropped 0; count of bases not matched to a gene: 7. CDR3 length: 17 residues.

The table lists this clonotype with a few counts. This chain joins TRBV27 and TRBJ2-7; 9 nucleotides line up with TRBD1. V was clipped by 4 bases and J by 7 bases; unmatched bases: 14. This CDR3 is 16 amino acids long. Germline CDR1 is MNHEY and CDR2 is SMNVEV (reference sequence). The CDR3 nucleotides read TGTGCCAGCAGTTCTACCTATCCGGGACAGGGTAAGGAGCAGTACTTC. Its translation: CASSSTYPGQGKEQYF.

In this sample, this clonotype turned up a few times. The V and J genes are TRBV5-1 and TRBJ2-1, with 9 bases identical to TRBD2. Germline CDR1 reads SGHRS; CDR2 reads YFSETQ. There are 15 residues in the CDR3. V shed 5 bases, J shed 6 bases, and the junction held 9 bases outside the gene matches. CDR3 nucleotides: TGCGCCAGCAGTGCCGGGACTAGCAATGTCAATGAGCAGTTCTTC. It translates to CASSAGTSNVNEQFF.

The chain has TRBV6-2 or TRBV6-3 and TRBJ2-3, with 10 bases matching TRBD1. Germline V CDR1 and CDR2: MNHEY, SVGEGT. With 6 bases clipped from V and 0 bases from J, the junction kept 6 bases outside the gene matches. This CDR3 region has 16 residues. The CDR3 DNA follows: TGTGCCAGCAGGAAGACAGGGGGCTGGAGCACAGATACGCAGTATTTT. Residues: CASRKTGGWSTDTQYF.

V and J are TRBV28 and TRBJ2-5; 7 bases match TRBD2. The CDR3 runs to 17 residues. The V and J ends lost 5 bases and 2 bases, in that order; junction bases with no gene match: 14. CDR1 MDHEN and CDR2 SYDVKM come from the germline V gene. Here the CDR3 reads CASSLTGGKGLQETQYF. CDR3 in DNA: TGTGCCAGCAGTCTGACCGGGGGGAAGGGGCTGCAAGAGACCCAGTACTTC.

A few counts support this clonotype. The chain employs TRBV7-2 and TRBJ1-3; 7 bases are a match to TRBD1. V trimming: 5 bases; J trimming: 4 bases; junction bases outside the gene matches: 11. Germline values: CDR1 SGHTA, CDR2 FQGNSA. This CDR3 spans 16 amino acids. This chain's CDR3 is CASSPSRGKTGNTIYF. For the CDR3, the DNA is TGTGCCAGCAGCCCCAGCAGGGGGAAGACGGGAAACACCATATATTTT.

V and J are TRBV7-2 and TRBJ2-7; 8 bases line up with TRBD1. The J segment lost 4 bases and the V segment lost 5 bases, leaving 4 bases of the junction unmatched. The CDR3 sequence is 13 residues long. The germline gives CDR1 SGHTA, CDR2 FQGNSA. The CDR3 is CASSDRGHYEQYF. For the CDR3, the DNA is TGTGCCAGCAGCGACAGGGGCCATTACGAGCAGTACTTC.

This clonotype was counted a few times. The genes are TRBV7-9 and TRBJ2-1; 7 bases match TRBD2. The CDR3 has 13 residues. V gave up 5 bases and J gave up 2 bases; unmatched junction bases: 0. Germline assignment: CDR1 SEHNR and CDR2 FQNEAQ (reference sequence). The CDR3 DNA reads as TGTGCCAGCAGCCGGGGGGCCTACAATGAGCAGTTCTTC. Translated, it gives CASSRGAYNEQFF.

This clonotype was seen ten or more times. The chain recombines TRBV11-1 with TRBJ2-1, with D tentatively TRBD2 (5 bases). Germline CDR1 is SGHAT and CDR2 is FQDESV (reference sequence). V was pared by 6 bases and J by 8 bases, with 14 bases between. This CDR3 has 13 residues. CDR3 sequence: CASSLDRGHEQFF. CDR3 DNA sequence: TGTGCCAGCAGTCTGGACCGAGGGCATGAGCAGTTCTTC. Variable domain in full (rest from reference TRBV11-1 and TRBJ2-1): EAEVAQSPRYKITEKSQAVAFWCDPISGHATLYWYRQILGQGPELLVQFQDESVVDDSQLPKDRFSAERLKGVDSTLKIQPAELGDSAMYLCASSLDRGHEQFFGPGTRLTVL.

J is TRBJ2-4 and V is TRBV2, with 9 bases matching TRBD1. The V gene end was trimmed by 4 bases and the J gene end by 8 bases; junction bases not matched to a gene: 9. Germline V gives CDR1 SNHLY, CDR2 FYNNEI. The CDR3 is 15 residues long. The CDR3 reads CASSVGGTGNDIQYF. CDR3 nucleotide sequence: TGTGCCAGCAGTGTCGGGGGGACAGGGAACGACATTCAGTACTTC. The full variable domain, with the rest looked up from reference TRBV2 and TRBJ2-4, is EPEVTQTPSHQVTQMGQEVILRCVPISNHLYFYWYRQILGQKVEFLVSFYNNEISEKSEIFDDQFSVERPDGSNFTLKIRSTKLEDSAMYFCASSVGGTGNDIQYFGAGTRLSVL.

This clonotype was counted at least ten times. V gene TRBV20-1 combines with J gene TRBJ2-7; 12 bases line up with TRBD2. After removal of 1 base from V and 4 bases from J, the junction contained 11 bases not matched to a gene. The germline V gene has CDR1 DFQATT and CDR2 SNEGSKA (reference sequence). The CDR3 loop spans 17 amino acids. The DNA of the CDR3 is TGCAGTGCTAGAGTCGGGGGGAGAACTAGCGGGGGGTACGAGCAGTACTTC. Its protein product is CSARVGGRTSGGYEQYF.

The J gene is TRBJ2-1, the V gene TRBV4-2, with TRBD2 matching over 7 bases. This CDR3 contains 16 residues. J gave up 2 bases and V 0 bases, and 4 bases lay outside the gene matches. CDR1 LGHNA and CDR2 YNFKEQ come from the germline V gene. The CDR3 DNA reads TGTGCCAGCAGCCAAGATAGGGCGGGGGCCTACAATGAGCAGTTCTTC. Translation gives CASSQDRAGAYNEQFF.

This clonotype was found many times. The genes are TRBV19 and TRBJ2-2; D is ambiguous. The CDR3 contains 12 residues. V lost 6 bases and J 3 bases, leaving 5 bases between the germline ends. Germline V CDR1 and CDR2: LNHDA, SQIVND (reference sequence). CDR3 residues: CASRQYTGELFF. CDR3 DNA: TGTGCCAGTAGACAGTACACCGGGGAGCTGTTTTTT.

This clonotype has more than one count but fewer than ten. The chain is built from TRBV4-1 and TRBJ1-2; the D is unclear. With 4 bases removed from V and 7 bases from J, the gap between germline ends came to 19 bases. Germline CDR1 and CDR2: MGHRA and YSYEKL. This CDR3 has 15 residues. The CDR3 bases are TGCGCCAGCAGCCCTCGGACGGGAATCTCGGGTGGCTACACCTTC. It yields the protein CASSPRTGISGGYTF.

This clonotype was observed many times. CDR3 nucleotides: TGCAGCGTGACCGGGACAAACGAGCAGTACTTC. It yields the protein CSVTGTNEQYF. The V gene is TRBV29-1, the J gene TRBJ2-7; D possibly corresponds to TRBD1 (6 bases). The ends were cut back, 6 bases at V and 5 bases at J, with 11 bases in the middle. Germline V gene lookup returns CDR1 SQVTM and CDR2 ANQGSEA. This CDR3 region has 11 residues.

The chain joins TRBV5-1 to TRBJ2-3; a possible D gene is TRBD2 (6 bases). The ends were cut back, 6 bases at V and 0 bases at J, with 11 bases in the middle. This CDR3 contains 14 residues. The germline V gene encodes CDR1 SGHRS and CDR2 YFSETQ. CDR3 DNA sequence: TGCGCCAGCATCGCGGGGCCGAGCACAGATACGCAGTATTTT. Amino acids: CASIAGPSTDTQYF.

This clonotype has at least ten counts. The rearrangement uses TRBV7-2 and TRBJ2-7; TRBD2 is a possible D gene (5 bases). The CDR3 sequence is 15 residues long. Germline V gene sequence: CDR1 SGHTA, CDR2 FQGNSA. V lost 5 bases to trimming and J lost 4 bases, with 18 bases between them. The CDR3 sequence is CASSLEAALGYEQYF. CDR3 nucleotides: TGTGCCAGCAGCCTGGAGGCTGCATTGGGTTACGAGCAGTACTTC.

This clonotype came up a few times. The V call is TRBV15, the J call TRBJ2-1, with D possibly matching TRBD1 (5 bases). The V and J ends lost 4 bases and 7 bases respectively, with 14 bases between them. CDR1 is LNHNV, CDR2 YYDKDF, per germline (reference sequence). This CDR3 spans 14 amino acids. The CDR3 bases are TGTGCCACCAGCACCCGGACAAGGAAAAATGAGCAGTTCTTC. Its protein is CATSTRTRKNEQFF.

The chain joins TRBV9 to TRBJ2-2; no clear D gene. CDR3 length: 17 amino acids. Germline assignment: CDR1 SGDLS and CDR2 YYNGEE. The V and J ends lost 3 bases and 0 bases respectively, with 15 bases between them. DNA for the CDR3: TGTGCCAGCAGCGCTTTCCCTGGACGGTCGAACACCGGGGAGCTGTTTTTT. Translation: CASSAFPGRSNTGELFF.